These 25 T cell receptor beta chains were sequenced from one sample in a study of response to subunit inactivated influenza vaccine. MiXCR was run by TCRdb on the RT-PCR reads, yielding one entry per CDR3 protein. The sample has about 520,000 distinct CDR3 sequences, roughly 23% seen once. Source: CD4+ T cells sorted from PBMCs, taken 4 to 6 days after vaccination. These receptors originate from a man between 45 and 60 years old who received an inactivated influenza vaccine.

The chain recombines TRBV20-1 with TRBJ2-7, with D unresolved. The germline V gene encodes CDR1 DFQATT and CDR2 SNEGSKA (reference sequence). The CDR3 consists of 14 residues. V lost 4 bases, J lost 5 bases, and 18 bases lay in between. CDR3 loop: CSAKDLDPVDEQYF. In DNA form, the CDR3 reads TGCAGTGCTAAAGACCTAGATCCTGTCGACGAGCAGTACTTC.

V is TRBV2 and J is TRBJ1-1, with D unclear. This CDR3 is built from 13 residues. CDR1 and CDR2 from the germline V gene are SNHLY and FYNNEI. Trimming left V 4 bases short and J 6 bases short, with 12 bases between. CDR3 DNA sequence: TGTGCCAGCAGTGGTGGCAGTCTGGCTGAAGCTTTCTTT. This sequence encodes CASSGGSLAEAFF.

The CDR3 loop reads CASSQGPETQYF. CDR3 bases: TGTGCCAGCAGCCAGGGTCCGGAGACCCAGTACTTC. The chain joins TRBV3-1 to TRBJ2-5, with D uncertain. The germline V gene encodes CDR1 LGHDT and CDR2 YNNKEL (reference sequence). The CDR3 totals 12 residues. The germline V and J ends were trimmed by 3 bases and 5 bases, with 7 bases remaining between them.

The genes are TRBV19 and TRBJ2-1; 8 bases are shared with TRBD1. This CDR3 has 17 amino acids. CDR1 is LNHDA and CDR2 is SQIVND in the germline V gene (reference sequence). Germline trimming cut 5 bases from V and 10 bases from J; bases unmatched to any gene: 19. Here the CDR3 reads CASSFRTGLRRAEEQFF. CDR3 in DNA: TGTGCCAGTAGTTTCCGGACAGGGTTGCGACGTGCGGAGGAGCAGTTCTTC.

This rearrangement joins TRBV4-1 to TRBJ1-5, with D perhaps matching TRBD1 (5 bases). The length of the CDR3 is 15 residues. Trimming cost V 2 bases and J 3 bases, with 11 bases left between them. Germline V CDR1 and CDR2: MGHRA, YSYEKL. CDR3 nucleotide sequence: TGCGCCAGCAGCCAAAGTGGCAGGGACAATCAGCCCCAGCATTTT. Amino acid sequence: CASSQSGRDNQPQHF.

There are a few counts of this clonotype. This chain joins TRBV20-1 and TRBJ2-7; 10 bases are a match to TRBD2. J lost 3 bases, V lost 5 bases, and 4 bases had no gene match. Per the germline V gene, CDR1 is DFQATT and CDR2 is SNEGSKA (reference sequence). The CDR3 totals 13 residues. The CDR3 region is CSAVWTSGYEQYF. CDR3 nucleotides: TGCAGTGCTGTTTGGACTAGCGGCTACGAGCAGTACTTC.

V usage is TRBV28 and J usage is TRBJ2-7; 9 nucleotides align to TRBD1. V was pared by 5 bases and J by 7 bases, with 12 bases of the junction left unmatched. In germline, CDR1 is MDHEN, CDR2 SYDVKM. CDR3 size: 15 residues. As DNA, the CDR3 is TGTGCCAGCAGTCGACTCGGGACAGGGCTAGAAGAGCAGTACTTC. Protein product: CASSRLGTGLEEQYF.

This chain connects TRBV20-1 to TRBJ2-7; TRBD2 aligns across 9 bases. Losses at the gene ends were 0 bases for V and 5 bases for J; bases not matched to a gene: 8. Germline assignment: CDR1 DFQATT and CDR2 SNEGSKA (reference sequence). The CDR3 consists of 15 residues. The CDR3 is CSARDQAGGLHEQYF. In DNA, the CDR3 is TGCAGTGCTAGAGATCAGGCGGGAGGGCTACACGAGCAGTACTTC.

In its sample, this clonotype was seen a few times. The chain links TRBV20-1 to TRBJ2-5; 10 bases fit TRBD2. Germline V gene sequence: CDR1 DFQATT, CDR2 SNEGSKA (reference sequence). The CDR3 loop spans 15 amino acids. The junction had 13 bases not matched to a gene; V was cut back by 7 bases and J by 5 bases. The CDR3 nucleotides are TGCAGTGTTTCCCCAGCGGGGGGGCTGTCCGAGACCCAGTACTTC. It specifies CSVSPAGGLSETQYF.

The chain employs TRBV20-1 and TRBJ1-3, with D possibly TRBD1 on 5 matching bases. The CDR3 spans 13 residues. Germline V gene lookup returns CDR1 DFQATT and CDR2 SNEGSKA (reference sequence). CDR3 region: CSGRGAGGNTIYF. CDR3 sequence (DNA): TGCAGCGGGAGGGGCGCGGGGGGAAACACCATATATTTT.

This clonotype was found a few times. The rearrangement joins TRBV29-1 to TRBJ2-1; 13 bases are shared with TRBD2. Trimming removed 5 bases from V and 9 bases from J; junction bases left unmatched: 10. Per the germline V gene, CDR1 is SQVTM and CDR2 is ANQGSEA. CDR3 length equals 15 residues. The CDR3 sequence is CSVRGLAGAEGEQFF. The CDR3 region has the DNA TGCAGCGTTAGAGGACTAGCGGGAGCAGAGGGTGAGCAGTTCTTC.

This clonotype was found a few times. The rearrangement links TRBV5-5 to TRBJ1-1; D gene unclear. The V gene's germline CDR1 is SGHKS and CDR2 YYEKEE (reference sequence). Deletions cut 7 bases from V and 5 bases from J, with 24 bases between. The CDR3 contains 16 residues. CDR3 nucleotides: TGTGCCAGCTCCTGGGCGGCAGTCCCAGGAGGGACTGAAGCTTTCTTT. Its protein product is CASSWAAVPGGTEAFF.

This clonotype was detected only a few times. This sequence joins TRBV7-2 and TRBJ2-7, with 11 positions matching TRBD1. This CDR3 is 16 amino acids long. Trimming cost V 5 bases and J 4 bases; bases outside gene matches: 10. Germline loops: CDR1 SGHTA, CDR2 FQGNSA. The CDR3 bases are TGTGCCAGCAGCCCTGATTGGACAGGGGGCATATACGAGCAGTACTTC. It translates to CASSPDWTGGIYEQYF.

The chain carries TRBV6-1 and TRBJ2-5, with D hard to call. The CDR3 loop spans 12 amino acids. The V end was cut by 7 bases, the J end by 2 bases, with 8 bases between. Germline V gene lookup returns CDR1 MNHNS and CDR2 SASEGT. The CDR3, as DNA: TGTGCCAGCACGGTGCGGCAAGAGACCCAGTACTTC. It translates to CASTVRQETQYF.

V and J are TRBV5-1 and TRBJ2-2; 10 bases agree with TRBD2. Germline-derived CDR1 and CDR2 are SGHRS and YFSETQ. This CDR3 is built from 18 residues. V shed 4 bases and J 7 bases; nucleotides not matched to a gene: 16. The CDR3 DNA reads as TGCGCCAGCAGCCCCCCGGTTCTCGGACTAGCGGCGGACGGGGAGCTGTTTTTT. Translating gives CASSPPVLGLAADGELFF.

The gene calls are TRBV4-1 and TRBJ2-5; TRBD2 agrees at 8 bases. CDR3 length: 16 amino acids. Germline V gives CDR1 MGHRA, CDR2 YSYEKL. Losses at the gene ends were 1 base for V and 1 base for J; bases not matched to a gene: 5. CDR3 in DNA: TGCGCCAGCAGCCAAGCGCCGGGACTAGTCCAAGAGACCCAGTACTTC. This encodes CASSQAPGLVQETQYF.

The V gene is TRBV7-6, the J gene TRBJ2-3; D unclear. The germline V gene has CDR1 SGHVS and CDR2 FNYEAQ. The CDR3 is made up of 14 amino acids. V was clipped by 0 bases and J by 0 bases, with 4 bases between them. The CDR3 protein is CASSLAESTDTQYF. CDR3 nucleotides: TGTGCCAGCAGCTTAGCTGAGAGCACAGATACGCAGTATTTT.

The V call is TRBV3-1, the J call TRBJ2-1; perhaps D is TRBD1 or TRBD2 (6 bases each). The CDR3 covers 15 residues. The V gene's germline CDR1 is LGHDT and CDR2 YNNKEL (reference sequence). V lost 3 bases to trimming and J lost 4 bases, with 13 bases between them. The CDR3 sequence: CASSQTGLPYNEQFF. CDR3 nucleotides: TGTGCCAGCAGCCAGACAGGACTACCATACAATGAGCAGTTCTTC.

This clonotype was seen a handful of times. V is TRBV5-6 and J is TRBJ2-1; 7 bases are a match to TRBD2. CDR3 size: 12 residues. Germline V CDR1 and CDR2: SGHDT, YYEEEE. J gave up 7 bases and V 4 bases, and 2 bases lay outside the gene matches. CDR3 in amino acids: CASSRTRNEQFF. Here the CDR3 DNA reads TGTGCCAGCAGCCGGACTAGAAATGAGCAGTTCTTC.

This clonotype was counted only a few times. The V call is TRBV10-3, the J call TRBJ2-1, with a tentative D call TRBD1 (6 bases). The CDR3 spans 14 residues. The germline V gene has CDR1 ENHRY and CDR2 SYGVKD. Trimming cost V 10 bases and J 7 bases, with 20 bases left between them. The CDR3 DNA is TGTGCCACGGACACGACAGGAGTGAAGAATGAGCAGTTCTTC. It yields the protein CATDTTGVKNEQFF.

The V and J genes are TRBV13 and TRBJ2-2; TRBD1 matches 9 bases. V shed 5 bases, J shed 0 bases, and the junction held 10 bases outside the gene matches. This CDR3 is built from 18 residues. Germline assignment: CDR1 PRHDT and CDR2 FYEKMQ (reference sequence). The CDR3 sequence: CASSKPGQGPPNTGELFF. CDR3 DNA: TGTGCCAGCAGCAAACCGGGACAGGGCCCACCGAACACCGGGGAGCTGTTTTTT.

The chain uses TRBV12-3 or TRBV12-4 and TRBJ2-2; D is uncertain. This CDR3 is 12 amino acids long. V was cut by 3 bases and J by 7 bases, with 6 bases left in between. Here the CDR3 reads CASSFSGGELFF. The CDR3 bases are TGTGCCAGCAGTTTCAGTGGCGGGGAGCTGTTTTTT.

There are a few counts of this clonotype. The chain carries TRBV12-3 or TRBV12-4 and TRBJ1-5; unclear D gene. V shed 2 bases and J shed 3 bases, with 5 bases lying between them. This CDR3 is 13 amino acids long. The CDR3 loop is CASSLLANQPQHF. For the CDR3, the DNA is TGTGCCAGCAGTTTATTGGCCAATCAGCCCCAGCATTTT.

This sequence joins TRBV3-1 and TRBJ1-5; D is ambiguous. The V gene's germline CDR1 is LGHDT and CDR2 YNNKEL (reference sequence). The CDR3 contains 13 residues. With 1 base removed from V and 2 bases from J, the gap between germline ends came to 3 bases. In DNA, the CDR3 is TGTGCCAGCAGCCAAGCCGGCAATCAGCCCCAGCATTTT. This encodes CASSQAGNQPQHF.

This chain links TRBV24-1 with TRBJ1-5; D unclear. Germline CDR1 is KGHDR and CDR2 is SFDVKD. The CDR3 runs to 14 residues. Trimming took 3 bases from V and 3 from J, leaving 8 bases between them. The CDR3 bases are TGTGCCACCAGTGATCCTTGGCACAATCAGCCCCAGCATTTT. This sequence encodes CATSDPWHNQPQHF.